This passage covers 17 T cell receptor beta chains from one sample sequenced in a study of shared clonotypes between healthy human individuals (TCRdb year 2020). The library was obtained by the immunoSEQ multiplex PCR assay. What TCRdb holds here is the immuneACCESS table cut down to in-frame rearrangements. Part of the clones is not present; checked against another copy, under half of the missing clones reflect an unresolved V gene, and the others are unexplained. The table for this sample lists 2 million to 2.5 million clones; 85% to 95% of them were counted only once. The ten most abundant clones make up around 0.38% of the sample. Sequencing was done on a sample of naive CD4+ T cells from PBMCs. Interpreted using the paper, the cell subset or site label stands for: CD45RA+ positively selected. These receptors were collected from a man younger than 35 in good health. Some clones in this sample may be carry-over from other donors' samples.

This sequence joins TRBV5-1 and TRBJ1-1; D perhaps matches TRBD1 (6 bases). Germline V lookup: CDR1 SGHRS, CDR2 YFSETQ. V was trimmed by 3 bases and J by 1 base, leaving 10 bases between them. This CDR3 contains 14 residues. Here the CDR3 DNA reads TGCGCCAGCAGCTCATTGACAGGGAACACTGAAGCTTTCTTT. It yields the protein CASSSLTGNTEAFF.

This chain uses TRBV27 with TRBJ2-7, with 9 bases that match TRBD1. The CDR3 has 15 residues. After removal of 6 bases from V and 3 bases from J, the junction contained 9 bases not matched to a gene. Germline V lookup: CDR1 MNHEY, CDR2 SMNVEV (reference sequence). The CDR3 DNA reads TGTGCCAGCAGACCTCCGACAGGGGGTCTCTACGAGCAGTACTTC. Its translation: CASRPPTGGLYEQYF.

This rearrangement joins TRBV28 to TRBJ2-7; D gene uncertain. The CDR3 contains 16 residues. Trimming took 6 bases from V and 2 from J, leaving 20 bases between them. Germline CDR1 MDHEN, CDR2 SYDVKM. The CDR3 region has the DNA TGTGCCAGCAGGTCATATTCTGGAGCAGATGCCTACGAGCAGTACTTC. This gives the protein CASRSYSGADAYEQYF.

The rearrangement joins TRBV2 to TRBJ1-2; unclear D gene. Between the trimmed V and J ends, which lost 7 bases and 4 bases, there was a span of 10 bases. Germline-derived CDR1 and CDR2 are SNHLY and FYNNEI. The CDR3 runs 12 residues. Written as DNA, the CDR3 is TGTGCCAGCAAAGGGTCCTCCTATGGCTACACCTTC. This codes for CASKGSSYGYTF. The variable domain in full, with the rest retrieved from reference TRBV2 and TRBJ1-2, is EPEVTQTPSHQVTQMGQEVILRCVPISNHLYFYWYRQILGQKVEFLVSFYNNEISEKSEIFDDQFSVERPDGSNFTLKIRSTKLEDSAMYFCASKGSSYGYTFGSGTRLTVV.

The chain has TRBV6-1 and TRBJ2-3; 8 bases align to TRBD1. The CDR3 has 15 residues. The germline gives CDR1 MNHNS, CDR2 SASEGT. With V trimmed by 6 bases and J by 2 bases, 7 bases remained unmatched. CDR3 bases: TGTGCCAGCAGCGCTCGGACAGGGACCACAGATACGCAGTATTTT. Translated, it gives CASSARTGTTDTQYF.

V gene TRBV5-4 combines with J gene TRBJ1-2, with D tentatively TRBD1 (6 bases). The CDR3 loop spans 15 amino acids. V was cut by 2 bases and J by 4 bases, with 15 bases left in between. Germline V gives CDR1 SGHNT, CDR2 YYREEE (reference sequence). CDR3 residues: CASSFTQGQGYGYTF. DNA of the CDR3: TGTGCCAGCAGCTTTACTCAGGGGCAGGGCTATGGCTACACCTTC.

This rearrangement joins TRBV7-8 to TRBJ1-5; no clear D gene. V dropped 5 bases and J dropped 5 bases, with 10 bases sitting between them. The CDR3 is 13 amino acids. Germline-derived CDR1 and CDR2 are SGHVS and FQNEAQ. The CDR3 DNA reads as TGTGCCAGCAGCCTGGAGGTTTATCAGCCCCAGCATTTT. Its translation is CASSLEVYQPQHF.

A remark on this clone: Other DNA sequences of this sample code for an identical CDR3. DNA for the CDR3: TGTGCCAGCTCACCCGACGCTACAGATACGCAGTATTTT. Its translation: CASSPDATDTQYF. This sequence joins TRBV18 and TRBJ2-3; D is uncertain. The V gene's germline CDR1 is KGHSH and CDR2 LQKENI. V lost 3 bases and J lost 3, with 7 bases in between. CDR3 size: 13 residues.

This clone has only one observation. The chain links TRBV6-6 to TRBJ2-7, with 7 bases that match TRBD1. The CDR3 contains 15 residues. CDR1 is MNHNY and CDR2 is SVGAGI in the germline V gene (reference sequence). V dropped 4 bases and J dropped 1; count of bases not matched to a gene: 7. CDR3 coding DNA: TGTGCCAGCAGTTCCACCGGGACAGTTTCCTACGAGCAGTACTTC. This sequence encodes CASSSTGTVSYEQYF.

In regard to this clone: The sample contains more than one DNA sequence encoding this CDR3. The gene calls are TRBV5-4 and TRBJ2-1; 11 bases agree with TRBD2. V was clipped by 4 bases and J by 7 bases; unmatched bases: 7. CDR3 length: 15 residues. CDR1 and CDR2 (germline): SGHNT, YYREEE (reference sequence). The chain's CDR3 is CASSLSSGRSNEQFF. DNA for the CDR3: TGTGCCAGCAGCCTCTCTAGCGGGAGGTCGAATGAGCAGTTCTTC.

V and J are TRBV4-1 and TRBJ2-3; D not certain. There are 15 residues in the CDR3. Germline V gives CDR1 MGHRA, CDR2 YSYEKL. Trimming stripped 4 bases from V and 8 bases from J, with 19 bases between. The CDR3 here is CASSPMGIRSVTQYF. DNA for the CDR3: TGCGCCAGCAGCCCCATGGGGATTCGAAGTGTTACGCAGTATTTT.

This chain uses TRBV28 with TRBJ2-7, with 7 bases matching TRBD1. Germline V lookup: CDR1 MDHEN, CDR2 SYDVKM. The length of the CDR3 is 13 residues. Trimming took 7 bases from V and 4 from J; bases not matched to a gene: 7. The chain's CDR3 is CASNRDRVYEQYF. CDR3 bases: TGTGCCAGCAACCGGGACAGAGTATACGAGCAGTACTTC.

V gene TRBV7-8 combines with J gene TRBJ1-1; no clear D. This CDR3 spans 14 amino acids. V lost 5 bases to trimming and J lost 5 bases, with 15 bases between them. Germline loops: CDR1 SGHVS, CDR2 FQNEAQ. The chain's CDR3 is CASSPPRSGTEAFF. The CDR3 DNA is TGTGCCAGCAGCCCTCCCCGGAGTGGAACTGAAGCTTTCTTT.

The gene calls are TRBV18 and TRBJ1-2, with D hard to call. This CDR3 is built from 15 residues. Germline lookup yields CDR1 KGHSH and CDR2 LQKENI. Trimming stripped 3 bases from V and 5 bases from J, with 16 bases between. Here the CDR3 reads CASSPKDGRLYGYTF. The DNA of the CDR3 is TGTGCCAGCTCACCGAAGGACGGACGCCTATATGGCTACACCTTC.

This rearrangement joins TRBV18 to TRBJ1-5, with D maybe TRBD1 (5 bases). The CDR3 totals 14 residues. Germline assignment: CDR1 KGHSH and CDR2 LQKENI. V lost 4 bases and J 7 bases, leaving 14 bases between the germline ends. As DNA, the CDR3 is TGTGCCAGCTCACAGAGCCCTGGGGACCAGCCCCAGCATTTT. This translates into CASSQSPGDQPQHF. Full variable domain (remainder filled in from reference TRBV18 and TRBJ1-5): NAGVMQNPRHLVRRRGQEARLRCSPMKGHSHVYWYRQLPEEGLKFMVYLQKENIIDESGMPKERFSAEFPKEGPSILRIQQVVRGDSAAYFCASSQSPGDQPQHFGDGTRLSIL.

The rearrangement links TRBV4-1 to TRBJ2-3, with D unclear. The CDR3 has 14 residues. V gave up 0 bases and J gave up 9 bases, with 13 bases separating them. In germline, CDR1 is MGHRA, CDR2 YSYEKL. CDR3 sequence reads: CASSQDVGSSTQYF. In DNA, the CDR3 is TGCGCCAGCAGCCAAGACGTCGGGTCGAGCACGCAGTATTTT.

The chain uses TRBV18 and TRBJ2-7, with TRBD1 identical over 9 bases. CDR1 is KGHSH and CDR2 is LQKENI in the germline V gene. The ends lost 3 bases at V and 4 bases at J; junction bases unmatched: 7. This CDR3 is built from 15 residues. This chain's CDR3 is CASSPIQGAGYEQYF. The CDR3 DNA reads TGTGCCAGCTCACCCATACAGGGGGCCGGGTACGAGCAGTACTTC. Full variable domain (remainder filled in from reference TRBV18 and TRBJ2-7): NAGVMQNPRHLVRRRGQEARLRCSPMKGHSHVYWYRQLPEEGLKFMVYLQKENIIDESGMPKERFSAEFPKEGPSILRIQQVVRGDSAAYFCASSPIQGAGYEQYFGPGTRLTVT.